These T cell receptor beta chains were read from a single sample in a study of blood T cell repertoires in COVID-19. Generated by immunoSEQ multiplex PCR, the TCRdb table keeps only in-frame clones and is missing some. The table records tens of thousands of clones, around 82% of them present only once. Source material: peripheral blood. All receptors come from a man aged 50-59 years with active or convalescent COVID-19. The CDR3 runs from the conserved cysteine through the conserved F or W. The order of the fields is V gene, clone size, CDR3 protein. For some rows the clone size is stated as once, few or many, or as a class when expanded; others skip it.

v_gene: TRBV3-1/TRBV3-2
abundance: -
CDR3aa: CASSQIVGPGLHTQYF

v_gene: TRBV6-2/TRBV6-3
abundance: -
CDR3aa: CASSRNDRTGIGTGELFF

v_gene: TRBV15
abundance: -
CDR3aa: CATSRVAGARYNEQFF

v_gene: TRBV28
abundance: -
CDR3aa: CASRTTGRDQPQHF

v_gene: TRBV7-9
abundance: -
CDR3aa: CASSLALGQENEKLFF

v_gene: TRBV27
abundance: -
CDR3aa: CASSFTGTGASGNSPLHF

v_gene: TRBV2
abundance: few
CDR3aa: CASSERRGNTGELFF

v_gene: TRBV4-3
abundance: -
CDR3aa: CASRAGGSETQYF

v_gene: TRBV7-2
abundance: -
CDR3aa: CASSLAVAGGPSSYEQYF

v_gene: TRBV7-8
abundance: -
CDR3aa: CASSPTETNEKLFF

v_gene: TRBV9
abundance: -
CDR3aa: CASSSGQSKDTEAFF

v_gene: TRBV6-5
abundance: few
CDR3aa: CASSYDGAYDSPLHF

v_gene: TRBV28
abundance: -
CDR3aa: CASNRLAYEQYF

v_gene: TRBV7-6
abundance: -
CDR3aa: CASRQTSGETDTQYF

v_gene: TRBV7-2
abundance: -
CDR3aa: CASSPMSTGELFF

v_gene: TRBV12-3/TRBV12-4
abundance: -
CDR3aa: CASSPDGGYGYTF

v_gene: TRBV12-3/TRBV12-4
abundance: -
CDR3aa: CASSNRWAAFF

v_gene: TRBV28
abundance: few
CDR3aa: CASSIQDNYGYTF

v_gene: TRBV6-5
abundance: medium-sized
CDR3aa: CASIGGTGLFNEQFF

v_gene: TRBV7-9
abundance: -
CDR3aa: CASSHRDRESSPLHF

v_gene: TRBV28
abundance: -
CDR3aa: CASSPDRGPGGTEAFF

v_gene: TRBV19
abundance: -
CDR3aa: CASRSSGGNWGTDTQYF

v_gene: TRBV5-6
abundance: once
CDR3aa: CASSLTQGLGGYTF

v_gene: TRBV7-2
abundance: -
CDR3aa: CASSLAGGETQYF

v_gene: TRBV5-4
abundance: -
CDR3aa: CASSSLVGGGKETQYF

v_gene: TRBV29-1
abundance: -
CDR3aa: CSAGTGGAETQYF

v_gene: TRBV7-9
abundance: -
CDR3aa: CASSLSVQGTEQYF

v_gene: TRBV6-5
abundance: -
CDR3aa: CASSTGTLSPQHF

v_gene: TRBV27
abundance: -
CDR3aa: CASSLLSRNTDTQYF

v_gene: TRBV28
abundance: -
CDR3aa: CASREGSLTYEQYF